The clone carrying this T cell receptor (beta chain) was observed a few times. Its antigen is not identified. V gave up 2 bases and J gave up 2 bases, with 10 bases separating them. The CDR3 runs 15 residues. The germline V gene encodes CDR1 MNHEY and CDR2 SVGAGI. These data belong to a study of blood T cells in healthy people across ages. Findings and limits, study-wide: Diversity of TCR beta correlated strongly with naive T cell percentage. Diversity estimates drawn from one million T cells were deemed underestimates.

Primers used in a second PCR of roughly 6 to 12 cycles were a sample-barcoded 5' primer and a J-beta primer mix. Tagging of each cDNA molecule was performed by a template-switch adaptor with 12 random nucleotides. TCRdb fed the 5' RACE reads into MiXCR, producing one record per CDR3 protein. The table shows roughly 930,000 distinct CDR3 sequences, with roughly 43% occurring only once. Peripheral blood from each donor was collected in a volume of approximately 10 milliliters. This TCR derives from a man aged 30-40 years in good health. The material sequenced was blood. This sequence joins TRBV6-5 and TRBJ1-5; D not certain. CDR3 in DNA: TGTGCCAGCAGTTACCGCGATCGGGGCAATCAGCCCCAGCATTTT. Translated, it gives CASSYRDRGNQPQHF.